The 25 T cell receptor beta chains listed next were all sequenced from one sample in a study of T cells in localized non-small cell lung cancer. Using immunoSEQ multiplex PCR, the repertoire was profiled, and TCRdb retains in-frame clones only, with some absent. Of around 45,000 clones listed, approximately 86% were seen once; the top ten hold 2.5%. Sequencing was performed on PBMCs, taken before any cancer treatment. The source of these receptors is a man aged 40-75 years with stage II lung adenocarcinoma.

In this sample, this clone turned up once. The chain carries TRBV10-2 and TRBJ1-2; D gene uncertain. The length of the CDR3 is 17 residues. CDR1 is WSHSY and CDR2 is SAAADI in the germline V gene. Trimming removed 0 bases at V and 2 bases at J, with 16 bases between. The CDR3 spells CASSESIGMAANYGYTF. The CDR3 DNA sequence: TGCGCCAGCAGTGAGTCGATCGGTATGGCAGCCAACTATGGCTACACCTTC.

A single count supports this clone. The gene calls are TRBV10-3 and TRBJ1-2, with a tentative D call TRBD1 (5 bases). The CDR3 extends over 14 amino acids. V dropped 2 bases and J dropped 7 bases, with 14 bases sitting between them. Germline V lookup: CDR1 ENHRY, CDR2 SYGVKD. DNA for the CDR3: TGTGCCATCAGTGAGCCCCAGGGCAAGGGTGGCTACACCTTC. It translates to CAISEPQGKGGYTF.

The chain recombines TRBV19 with TRBJ2-4; 8 bases are a match to TRBD1. The CDR3 is 14 residues long. The germline V gene encodes CDR1 LNHDA and CDR2 SQIVND (reference sequence). V lost 8 bases to trimming and J lost 0 bases; unmatched junction nucleotides: 3. CDR3 amino acids: CASGTGLAKNIQYF. Written as DNA, the CDR3 is TGTGCCAGTGGGACAGGTCTAGCCAAAAACATTCAGTACTTC.

The V gene is TRBV6-5, the J gene TRBJ1-1, with D tentatively TRBD1 (5 bases). Deletions cut 6 bases from V and 4 bases from J, with 15 bases between. The CDR3 covers 14 residues. In germline, CDR1 is MNHEY, CDR2 SVGAGI. CDR3: CASSPRQLTTEAFF. The CDR3 coding sequence is TGTGCCAGCAGCCCCAGACAGCTAACCACTGAAGCTTTCTTT.

This clone showed up just once. This chain uses TRBV27 with TRBJ2-3, with a weak D call TRBD1 (6 bases). V was clipped by 3 bases and J by 2 bases, with 12 bases between them. Per germline, CDR1 MNHEY and CDR2 SMNVEV (reference sequence). This CDR3 contains 15 residues. The CDR3, as DNA: TGTGCCAGCAGTTTCGAGGGACACCTCACAGATACGCAGTATTTT. It translates to CASSFEGHLTDTQYF.

DNA of the CDR3: TGCGCCAGCAGTGGGACAGGCCTGACCGCGAACACCGGGGAGCTGTTTTTT. Its translation: CASSGTGLTANTGELFF. This chain uses TRBV10-2 with TRBJ2-2; TRBD1 matches 7 bases. Per germline, CDR1 WSHSY and CDR2 SAAADI. The junction had 8 bases not matched to a gene; V was cut back by 4 bases and J by 0 bases. The CDR3 covers 17 residues.

The gene calls are TRBV27 and TRBJ2-7; D is possibly TRBD2 (6 bases). The germline V and J ends were trimmed by 3 bases and 4 bases, with 16 bases remaining between them. The germline CDR1 and CDR2 sequences are MNHEY and SMNVEV (reference sequence). The CDR3 is 15 residues long. CDR3 region: CASSFTSSYSYEQYF. Written as DNA, the CDR3 is TGTGCCAGCAGTTTTACTAGCTCCTATTCTTACGAGCAGTACTTC.

V is TRBV30 and J is TRBJ2-1, with 11 positions matching TRBD2. CDR1 is GTSNPN, CDR2 SVGIG, per germline (reference sequence). The CDR3 has 15 amino acids. V dropped 4 bases and J dropped 7; count of bases not matched to a gene: 9. CDR3 sequence: CAWITSGGHLNEQFF. Here the CDR3 DNA reads TGTGCCTGGATCACTAGCGGGGGCCACCTTAATGAGCAGTTCTTC.

The rearrangement uses TRBV19 and TRBJ1-2; D remains ambiguous. Trimming stripped 6 bases from V and 8 bases from J, with 13 bases between. The CDR3 is 12 amino acids. Germline V gene sequence: CDR1 LNHDA, CDR2 SQIVND (reference sequence). The CDR3 DNA reads TGTGCCAGTAGCCTATTTAGACAAGGCTACACCTTC. This gives the protein CASSLFRQGYTF.

The chain combines TRBV2 with TRBJ2-7; possibly TRBD2 for D (5 bases). Trimming removed 7 bases from V and 3 bases from J, with 19 bases in between. CDR1 is SNHLY and CDR2 is FYNNEI in the germline V gene. CDR3 size: 15 residues. The CDR3 is CASKSRPEGRYEQYF. The CDR3 nucleotides are TGTGCCAGCAAATCGCGTCCAGAGGGCCGCTACGAGCAGTACTTC. The whole variable domain, remainder taken from reference TRBV2 and TRBJ2-7, is EPEVTQTPSHQVTQMGQEVILRCVPISNHLYFYWYRQILGQKVEFLVSFYNNEISEKSEIFDDQFSVERPDGSNFTLKIRSTKLEDSAMYFCASKSRPEGRYEQYFGPGTRLTVT.

The chain is built from TRBV10-1 and TRBJ2-5; D is possibly TRBD2 (6 bases). The length of the CDR3 is 14 residues. Trimming stripped 6 bases from V and 4 bases from J, with 15 bases between. CDR1 is WNHNN and CDR2 is SYGVQD in the germline V gene (reference sequence). CDR3 amino acids: CASRGGQGTETQYF. CDR3 nucleotide sequence: TGCGCCAGCAGGGGGGGTCAAGGGACAGAGACCCAGTACTTC.

The chain is built from TRBV5-1 and TRBJ2-3, with TRBD2 as a possible D gene (5 bases). Trimming pared 2 bases from V and 6 bases from J, leaving 13 bases between. The CDR3 has 14 residues. CDR1 SGHRS and CDR2 YFSETQ come from the germline V gene. CDR3 residues: CASSLRGEGDTQYF. CDR3 nucleotides: TGCGCCAGCAGCTTACGGGGTGAGGGCGATACGCAGTATTTT. Complete variable domain (other parts from reference TRBV5-1 and TRBJ2-3): KAGVTQTPRYLIKTRGQQVTLSCSPISGHRSVSWYQQTPGQGLQFLFEYFSETQRNKGNFPGRFSGRQFSNSRSEMNVSTLELGDSALYLCASSLRGEGDTQYFGPGTRLTVL.

This chain links TRBV30 with TRBJ2-6; D is uncertain. Germline CDR1 and CDR2: GTSNPN and SVGIG (reference sequence). The CDR3 runs to 14 residues. The V gene lost 3 bases and the J gene lost 0 bases, with 6 bases spanning the gap. The CDR3 DNA sequence: TGTGCCTGGAGCGCTGGCTCTGGGGCCAACGTCCTGACTTTC. This encodes CAWSAGSGANVLTF.

This clone was observed once. This sequence joins TRBV7-2 and TRBJ2-5, with D perhaps assigned TRBD1 or TRBD2 (5 bases each). CDR1 SGHTA and CDR2 FQGNSA come from the germline V gene. The CDR3 loop spans 15 amino acids. V was clipped by 5 bases and J by 7 bases, with 20 bases between them. CDR3 sequence (DNA): TGTGCCAGCAGCCGGGGCAGGCTAGTGGCGGGGACCCAGTACTTC. Translating gives CASSRGRLVAGTQYF. Complete variable domain (other parts from reference TRBV7-2 and TRBJ2-5): GAGVSQSPSNKVTEKGKDVELRCDPISGHTALYWYRQSLGQGLEFLIYFQGNSAPDKSGLPSDRFSAERTGGSVSTLTIQRTQQEDSAVYLCASSRGRLVAGTQYFGPGTRLLVL.

The chain joins TRBV10-3 to TRBJ2-5; D may be TRBD1 or TRBD2 (5 bases each). This CDR3 is 12 amino acids long. Trimming stripped 10 bases from V and 5 bases from J, with 14 bases between. The V gene's germline CDR1 is ENHRY and CDR2 SYGVKD. The CDR3 loop reads CATRGGGETQYF. The CDR3 bases are TGTGCCACGCGTGGGGGTGGCGAGACCCAGTACTTC.

The genes are TRBV7-8 and TRBJ2-2; D gene unclear. The CDR3 contains 16 residues. From germline, CDR1 is SGHVS and CDR2 FQNEAQ. Between the trimmed V and J ends, which lost 1 base and 4 bases, there was a span of 13 bases. The CDR3: CASSLEYEMSTGELFF. The CDR3 DNA is TGTGCCAGCAGCTTAGAATATGAAATGAGCACCGGGGAGCTGTTTTTT.

This sequence joins TRBV28 and TRBJ2-1; D is unresolved. In germline, CDR1 is MDHEN, CDR2 SYDVKM. CDR3 size: 16 residues. Trimming stripped 4 bases from V and 1 base from J, with 14 bases between. CDR3 nucleotides: TGTGCCAGCAGTTCTGCTGTCCCTAGATCCTACAATGAGCAGTTCTTC. It is translated as CASSSAVPRSYNEQFF.

The rearrangement joins TRBV7-9 to TRBJ2-7; 8 nucleotides line up with TRBD1. The CDR3 sequence is 15 residues long. The germline V gene encodes CDR1 SEHNR and CDR2 FQNEAQ (reference sequence). V was clipped by 3 bases and J by 2 bases; unmatched bases: 6. For the CDR3, the DNA is TGTGCCAGCAGCTTTTCCGGGACAGGTACCTACGAGCAGTACTTC. This gives the protein CASSFSGTGTYEQYF. Drawing the rest from reference TRBV7-9 and TRBJ2-7, the complete variable domain is DTGVSQNPRHKITKRGQNVTFRCDPISEHNRLYWYRQTLGQGPEFLTYFQNEAQLEKSRLLSDRFSAERPKGSFSTLEIQRTEQGDSAMYLCASSFSGTGTYEQYFGPGTRLTVT.

This clone appeared once. The chain is built from TRBV28 and TRBJ2-3; TRBD1 aligns across 7 bases. V gave up 6 bases and J gave up 3 bases; unmatched junction bases: 9. This CDR3 has 15 residues. Germline CDR1 is MDHEN and CDR2 is SYDVKM. This CDR3 reads CASSLRDSVTDTQYF. CDR3 DNA: TGTGCCAGCAGCCTCCGGGACAGTGTAACAGATACGCAGTATTTT.

Points on this clone: The junction shows a germline mismatch at one end, possibly a read error. This rearrangement joins TRBV5-1 to TRBJ2-7, with 11 bases matching TRBD2. In germline, CDR1 is SGHRS, CDR2 YFSETQ. The CDR3 has 15 residues. The CDR3 loop reads CASSLGLAGTYEQYF. Here the CDR3 DNA reads TGTGCCAGCAGCTTAGGACTAGCGGGCACCTACGAGCAGTACTTC.

The V and J genes are TRBV2 and TRBJ2-7; 11 bases agree with TRBD1. Germline lookup yields CDR1 SNHLY and CDR2 FYNNEI. This CDR3 has 16 amino acids. V gave up 8 bases and J gave up 3 bases; unmatched junction bases: 12. The CDR3 region is CASFAKGDRGFYEQYV. The CDR3 nucleotides are TGTGCCAGCTTCGCCAAAGGGGACAGGGGGTTCTACGAGCAGTACGTC.

The genes are TRBV7-8 and TRBJ2-3, with TRBD1 matching over 8 bases. The CDR3 consists of 15 residues. V shed 3 bases and J 0 bases; nucleotides not matched to a gene: 2. Looked up from germline, CDR1 is SGHVS and CDR2 is FQNEAQ. CDR3 sequence (DNA): TGTGCCAGCAGCTTGACAGGGGTGAGCACAGATACGCAGTATTTT. Translated, it gives CASSLTGVSTDTQYF.

The chain recombines TRBV7-9 with TRBJ1-2, with 8 bases aligning to TRBD1. Germline values: CDR1 SEHNR, CDR2 FQNEAQ (reference sequence). CDR3 length: 16 residues. CDR3 region: CVVSVAGGPSNYGYTF. The CDR3 nucleotides read TGTGTCGTCAGCGTGGCAGGGGGCCCGTCTAACTATGGCTACACCTTC.

The V call is TRBV25-1, the J call TRBJ2-5; 9 bases match TRBD1. Germline V lookup: CDR1 MGHDK, CDR2 SYGVNS. V was pared by 4 bases and J by 5 bases, with 8 bases of the junction left unmatched. This CDR3 comprises 15 residues. This chain's CDR3 is CASSGHRGHRETQYF. The DNA of the CDR3 is TGTGCCAGCAGTGGCCACAGGGGGCACCGGGAGACCCAGTACTTC.

The rearrangement uses TRBV11-1 and TRBJ2-2, with no clear D. CDR1 is SGHAT, CDR2 FQDESV, per germline (reference sequence). The CDR3 is 15 amino acids. V was trimmed by 4 bases and J by 7 bases, leaving 16 bases between them. The DNA for the CDR3 is TGTGCCAGCAGCTACTTATTGGTGGGGTTCGGGGAGCTGTTTTTT. It encodes CASSYLLVGFGELFF.